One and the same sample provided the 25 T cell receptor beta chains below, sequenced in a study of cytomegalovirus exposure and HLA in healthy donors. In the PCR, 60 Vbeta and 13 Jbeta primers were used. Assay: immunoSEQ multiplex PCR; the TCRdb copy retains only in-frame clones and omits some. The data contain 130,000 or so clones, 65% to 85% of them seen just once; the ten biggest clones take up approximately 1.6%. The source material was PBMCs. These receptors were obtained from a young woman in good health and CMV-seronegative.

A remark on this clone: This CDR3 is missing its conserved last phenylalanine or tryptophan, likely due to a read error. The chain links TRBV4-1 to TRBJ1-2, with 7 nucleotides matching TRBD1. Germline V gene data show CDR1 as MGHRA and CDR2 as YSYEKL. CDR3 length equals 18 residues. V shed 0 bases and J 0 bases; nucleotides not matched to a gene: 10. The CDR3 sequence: CASSQDEEGTAANYGYTL. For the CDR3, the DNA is TGCGCCAGCAGCCAAGATGAAGAGGGGACAGCAGCTAACTATGGCTACACCCTC.

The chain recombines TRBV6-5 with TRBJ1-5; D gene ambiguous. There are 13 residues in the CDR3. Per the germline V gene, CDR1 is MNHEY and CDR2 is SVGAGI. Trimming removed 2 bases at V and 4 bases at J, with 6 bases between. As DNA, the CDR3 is TGTGCCAGCAGTTACGGGAGGAATCAGCCCCAGCATTTT. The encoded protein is CASSYGRNQPQHF.

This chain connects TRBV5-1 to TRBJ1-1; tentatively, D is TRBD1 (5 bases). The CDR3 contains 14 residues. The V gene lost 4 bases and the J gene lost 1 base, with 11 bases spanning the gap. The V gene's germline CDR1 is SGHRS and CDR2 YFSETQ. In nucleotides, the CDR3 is TGCGCCAGCAGCAAAAAGACAGAGAACACTGAAGCTTTCTTT. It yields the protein CASSKKTENTEAFF.

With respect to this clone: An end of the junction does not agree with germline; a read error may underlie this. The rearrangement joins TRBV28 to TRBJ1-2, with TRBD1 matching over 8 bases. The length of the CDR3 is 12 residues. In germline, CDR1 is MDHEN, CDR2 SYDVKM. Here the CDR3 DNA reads TGTGCCACGTACTCTAGCCCACGGACAGGGACATTC. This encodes CATYSSPRTGTF.

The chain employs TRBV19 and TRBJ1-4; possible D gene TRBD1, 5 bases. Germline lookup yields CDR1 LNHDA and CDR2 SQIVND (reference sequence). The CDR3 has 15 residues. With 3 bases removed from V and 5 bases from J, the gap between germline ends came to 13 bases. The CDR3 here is CASSISGRANEKLFF. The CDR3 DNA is TGTGCCAGTAGTATTTCAGGGCGCGCAAATGAAAAACTGTTTTTT.

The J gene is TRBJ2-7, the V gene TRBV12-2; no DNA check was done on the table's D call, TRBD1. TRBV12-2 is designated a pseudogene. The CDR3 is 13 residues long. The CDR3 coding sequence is TGTGCAAGTCGCTTAGAGGCCCCGGATTCGCCAGGGGTC. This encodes CASRLEAPDSPGV.

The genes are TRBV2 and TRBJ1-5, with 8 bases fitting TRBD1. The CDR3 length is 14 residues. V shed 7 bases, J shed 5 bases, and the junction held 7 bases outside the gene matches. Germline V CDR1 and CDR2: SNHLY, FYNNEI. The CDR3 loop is CASNPGGADQPQHF. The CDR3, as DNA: TGTGCCAGCAACCCAGGGGGCGCGGATCAGCCCCAGCATTTT.

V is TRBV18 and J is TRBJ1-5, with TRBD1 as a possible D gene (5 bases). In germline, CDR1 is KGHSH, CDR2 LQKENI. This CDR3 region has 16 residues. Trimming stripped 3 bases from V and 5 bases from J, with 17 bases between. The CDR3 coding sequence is TGTGCCAGCTCACCGTCCAGGACACGGATTGATCAGCCCCAGCATTTT. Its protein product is CASSPSRTRIDQPQHF.

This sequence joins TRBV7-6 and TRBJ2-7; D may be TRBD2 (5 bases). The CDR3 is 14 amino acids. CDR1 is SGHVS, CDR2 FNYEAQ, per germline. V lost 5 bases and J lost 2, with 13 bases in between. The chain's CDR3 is CASSLTTGPYEQYF. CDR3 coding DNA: TGTGCCAGCAGCCTGACTACTGGTCCCTACGAGCAGTACTTC.

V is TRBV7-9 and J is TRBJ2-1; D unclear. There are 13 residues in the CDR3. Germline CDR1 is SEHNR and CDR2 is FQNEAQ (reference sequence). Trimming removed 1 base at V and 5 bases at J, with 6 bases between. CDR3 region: CASSLDYHNEQFF. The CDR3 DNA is TGTGCCAGCAGCTTAGACTACCACAATGAGCAGTTCTTC. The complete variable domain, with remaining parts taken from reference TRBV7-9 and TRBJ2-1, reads DTGVSQNPRHKITKRGQNVTFRCDPISEHNRLYWYRQTLGQGPEFLTYFQNEAQLEKSRLLSDRFSAERPKGSFSTLEIQRTEQGDSAMYLCASSLDYHNEQFFGPGTRLTVL.

CDR3 region: CASSIGPGTKETQYF. The CDR3 DNA reads TGTGCCAGTAGTATAGGCCCCGGGACAAAAGAGACCCAGTACTTC. V usage is TRBV19 and J usage is TRBJ2-5; D may be TRBD1 (6 bases). With 1 base removed from V and 3 bases from J, the gap between germline ends came to 12 bases. The CDR3 has 15 residues. CDR1 LNHDA and CDR2 SQIVND come from the germline V gene (reference sequence).

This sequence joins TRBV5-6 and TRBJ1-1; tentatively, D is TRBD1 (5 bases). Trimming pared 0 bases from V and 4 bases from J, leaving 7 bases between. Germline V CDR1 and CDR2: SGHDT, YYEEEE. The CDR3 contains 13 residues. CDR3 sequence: CASSLGGGTEAFF. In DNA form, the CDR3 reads TGTGCCAGCAGCTTGGGGGGCGGCACTGAAGCTTTCTTT.

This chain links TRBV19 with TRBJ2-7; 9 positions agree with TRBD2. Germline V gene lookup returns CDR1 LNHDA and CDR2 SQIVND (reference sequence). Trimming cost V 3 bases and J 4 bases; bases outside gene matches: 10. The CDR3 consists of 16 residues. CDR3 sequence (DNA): TGTGCCAGTAGTATCCCTAGTCCAAGCGGGGGGTACGAGCAGTACTTC. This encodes CASSIPSPSGGYEQYF.

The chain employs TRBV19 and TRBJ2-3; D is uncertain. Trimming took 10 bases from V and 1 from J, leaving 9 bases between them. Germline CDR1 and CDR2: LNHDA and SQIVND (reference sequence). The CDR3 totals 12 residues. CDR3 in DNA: TGTGCCACCCGAAGCGGCACAGATACGCAGTATTTT. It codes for CATRSGTDTQYF.

The CDR3, as DNA: TGTGCCTCCACCGGGACTAGACTCACAGATACGCAGTATTTT. Its translation: CASTGTRLTDTQYF. The rearrangement uses TRBV30 and TRBJ2-3; TRBD2 agrees at 8 bases. Per germline, CDR1 GTSNPN and CDR2 SVGIG (reference sequence). The CDR3 has 14 residues. With 7 bases clipped from V and 2 bases from J, the junction kept 8 bases outside the gene matches. Full variable domain (remainder filled in from reference TRBV30 and TRBJ2-3): SQTIHQWPATLVQPVGSPLSLECTVEGTSNPNLYWYRQAAGRGLQLLFYSVGIGQISSEVPQNLSASRPQDRQFILSSKKLLLSDSGFYLCASTGTRLTDTQYFGPGTRLTVL.

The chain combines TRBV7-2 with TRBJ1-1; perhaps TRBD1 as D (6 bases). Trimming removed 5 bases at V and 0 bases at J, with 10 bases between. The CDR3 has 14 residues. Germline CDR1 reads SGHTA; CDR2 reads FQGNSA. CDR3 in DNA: TGTGCCAGCAGCGACACAGGGCTGAACACTGAAGCTTTCTTT. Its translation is CASSDTGLNTEAFF.

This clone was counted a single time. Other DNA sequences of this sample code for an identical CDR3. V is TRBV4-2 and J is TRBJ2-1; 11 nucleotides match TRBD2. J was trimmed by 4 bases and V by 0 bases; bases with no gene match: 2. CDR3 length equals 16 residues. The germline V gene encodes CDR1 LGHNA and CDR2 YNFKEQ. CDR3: CASSQDTSGSYNEQFF. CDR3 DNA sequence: TGTGCCAGCAGCCAAGATACTAGCGGGAGTTACAATGAGCAGTTCTTC.

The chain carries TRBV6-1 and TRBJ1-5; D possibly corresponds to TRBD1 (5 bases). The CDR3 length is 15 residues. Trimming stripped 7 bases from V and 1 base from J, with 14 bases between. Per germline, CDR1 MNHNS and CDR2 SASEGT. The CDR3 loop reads CASTLGGSSNQPQHF. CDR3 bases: TGTGCCAGCACCCTGGGGGGATCCAGCAATCAGCCCCAGCATTTT.

This CDR3 is CATSRHAVPGLAHDEQFF. For the CDR3, the DNA is TGTGCCACCAGCAGACATGCGGTTCCGGGACTAGCTCATGATGAGCAGTTCTTC. The chain joins TRBV15 to TRBJ2-1, with 9 bases lining up with TRBD2. After removal of 2 bases from V and 8 bases from J, the junction contained 16 bases not matched to a gene. Germline V gives CDR1 LNHNV, CDR2 YYDKDF (reference sequence). This CDR3 has 18 amino acids. Using reference TRBV15 and TRBJ2-1 for the parts outside the CDR3, the full variable domain is DAMVIQNPRYQVTQFGKPVTLSCSQTLNHNVMYWYQQKSSQAPKLLFHYYDKDFNNEADTPDNFQSRRPNTSFCFLDIRSPGLGDTAMYLCATSRHAVPGLAHDEQFFGPGTRLTVL.

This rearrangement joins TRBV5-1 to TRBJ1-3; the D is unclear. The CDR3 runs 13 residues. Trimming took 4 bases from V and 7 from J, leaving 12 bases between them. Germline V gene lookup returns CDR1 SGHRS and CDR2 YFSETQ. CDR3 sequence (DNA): TGCGCCAGCAGCCCCTCATCGAGGAACACCATATATTTT. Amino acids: CASSPSSRNTIYF.

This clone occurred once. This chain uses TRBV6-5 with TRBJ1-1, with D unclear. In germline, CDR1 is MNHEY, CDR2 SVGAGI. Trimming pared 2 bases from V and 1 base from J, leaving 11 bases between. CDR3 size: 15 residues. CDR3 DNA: TGTGCCAGCAGTTACAACGGGGAGGCGAACACTGAAGCTTTCTTT. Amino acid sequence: CASSYNGEANTEAFF.

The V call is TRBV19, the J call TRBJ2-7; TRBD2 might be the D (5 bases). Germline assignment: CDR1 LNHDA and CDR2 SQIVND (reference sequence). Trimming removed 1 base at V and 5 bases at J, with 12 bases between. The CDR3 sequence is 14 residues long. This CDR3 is CASSIAGRVDEQYF. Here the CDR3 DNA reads TGTGCCAGTAGTATAGCGGGGAGAGTCGACGAGCAGTACTTC. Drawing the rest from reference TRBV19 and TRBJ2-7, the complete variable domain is DGGITQSPKYLFRKEGQNVTLSCEQNLNHDAMYWYRQDPGQGLRLIYYSQIVNDFQKGDIAEGYSVSREKKESFPLTVTSAQKNPTAFYLCASSIAGRVDEQYFGPGTRLTVT.

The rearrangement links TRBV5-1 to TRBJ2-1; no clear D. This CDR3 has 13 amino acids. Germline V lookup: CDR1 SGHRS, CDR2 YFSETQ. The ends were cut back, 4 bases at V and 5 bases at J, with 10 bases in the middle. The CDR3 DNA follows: TGCGCCAGCAGCCTCGACGGAGACAATGAGCAGTTCTTC. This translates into CASSLDGDNEQFF.

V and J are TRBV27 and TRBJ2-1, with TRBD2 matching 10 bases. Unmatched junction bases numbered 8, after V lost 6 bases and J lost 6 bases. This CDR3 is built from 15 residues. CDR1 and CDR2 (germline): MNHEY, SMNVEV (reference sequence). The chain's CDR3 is CASSRTSGGSNEQFF. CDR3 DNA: TGTGCCAGCAGCAGGACTAGCGGAGGGAGCAATGAGCAGTTCTTC.

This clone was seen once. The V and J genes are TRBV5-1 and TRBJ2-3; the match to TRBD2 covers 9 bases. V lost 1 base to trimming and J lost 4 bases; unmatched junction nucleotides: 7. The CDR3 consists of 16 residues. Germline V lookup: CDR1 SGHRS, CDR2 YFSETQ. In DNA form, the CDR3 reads TGCGCCAGCAGCTTGTACTTGTTAGCGGGGGCAGATACGCAGTATTTT. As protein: CASSLYLLAGADTQYF. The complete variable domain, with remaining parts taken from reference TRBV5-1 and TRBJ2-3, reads KAGVTQTPRYLIKTRGQQVTLSCSPISGHRSVSWYQQTPGQGLQFLFEYFSETQRNKGNFPGRFSGRQFSNSRSEMNVSTLELGDSALYLCASSLYLLAGADTQYFGPGTRLTVL.